Listed below are T cell receptor beta chains from one sample, sequenced in a study of T cells in Graves' hyperthyroidism and ophthalmopathy. TCRdb reanalysed the multiplex PCR reads using MiXCR and keeps one entry per CDR3 protein. Among fewer than 650,000 distinct CDR3 sequences, approximately 15% were seen once, and the ten largest hold more than 6%. Sequenced input: blood. All receptors come from a woman under 30 with Graves' ophthalmopathy. CDR3s leave out the opening cysteine and the closing phenylalanine or tryptophan. Each record gives: clone size, V gene, CDR3 protein. Size is omitted from some rows. Given values are once, few, many or a class for expanded clones.

few TRBV20-1 SARAGSGANVLT
many TRBV2 ASIQGRDQPQH
many TRBV7-9 ASSLASSYEQY
many TRBV10-3 AISGRDRGSEQY
many TRBV6-1 ASTINRGRETQY
many TRBV3-1 ASSQGPGGRTEAF
many TRBV6-6 ASSYMTGASSYEQY
few TRBV5-4 ASSLARGGGDYNDQF
many TRBV18 ASSPPGTGTGELF
- TRBV11-2 ASSFSTGDQETQY
- TRBV24-1 ATSDPTSAGVGTDTQY
many TRBV19 ATSISYGRTSWNGYT
many TRBV18 ASSPPTRGDTQY
many TRBV27 ASSLPANEQF
many TRBV20-1 SGRSGGVSGYT
many TRBV27 ASSFLGSSYEQY
many TRBV6-5 ASSYSGPKTGGIQPQH
many TRBV7-2 ASSQGLGGHNEQF
- TRBV18 ASYPSGTRGWEQY
few TRBV19 ASSRGDLDEQY
- TRBV6-2/TRBV6-3 ASSYSGTGTGELF
many TRBV5-1 ASSLAPVGRGSGTEAF
many TRBV11-1 ASSLEDDRELF
- TRBV19 ASSIHRGQGRSGYT
- TRBV5-4 ASSLGASGTNYEQY
few TRBV29-1 SVGPVGTGGYGYT
many TRBV27 ASRTRRVDTQY
many TRBV20-1 SARDSSSYEQY
few TRBV18 ASSAGGANEKLF
many TRBV6-1 ASSGQGAGTGELF
few TRBV19 ASTPLRPPSGANVLT
- TRBV7-8 ASRRKGFGANVLT
many TRBV20-1 SAIGWTSIETQY
many TRBV12-3/TRBV12-4 ASSLGSSTDTQY